The source of this T cell receptor beta chain is a study of cytomegalovirus exposure and HLA in healthy donors. Study context: The Caucasian-associated ancestry cluster contained around four fifths of the 398 genotyped donors. Study-level points and caveats: In a later analysis, a missense DCLRE1C variant was linked to TCR beta V- and J-gene trimming.

The PCR contained 60 Vbeta and 13 Jbeta primers. Using immunoSEQ multiplex PCR, the repertoire was profiled, and TCRdb retains in-frame clones only, with some absent. The data hold approximately 200,000 clones, with around 85% observed a single time. Remarks on this clone: What it binds is not known.

Sequenced sample: PBMCs. The TCR comes from a human donor in good health.

CDR3 loop: CASSPPPAAGGNEQFF. CDR3 DNA sequence: TGTGCCAGCAGCCCCCCTCCCGCAGCAGGGGGCAATGAGCAGTTCTTC. V usage is TRBV5-4 and J usage is TRBJ2-1; 7 bases agree with TRBD1. Germline values: CDR1 SGHNT, CDR2 YYREEE (reference sequence). CDR3 length: 16 amino acids. Trimming cost V 4 bases and J 6 bases; bases outside gene matches: 13.